This T cell receptor beta chain appears in the sequencing data of a study of T cell changes during pregnancy in multiple sclerosis. Using immunoSEQ multiplex PCR, the repertoire was profiled, and TCRdb retains in-frame clones only, with some absent. The repertoire consists of about 24,000 clones, with about nine tenths occurring once and the leading ten covering around 8%. This TCR was recovered from a female donor in good health, enrolled as a control in a pregnancy study. Material: CD8+ T cells from peripheral blood mononuclear cells, obtained in the first trimester of pregnancy.

DNA for the CDR3: TGTGCCAGCAGCACCCGACAGGGGGTCGAAGAGCAGTACTTC. Translated, it gives CASSTRQGVEEQYF. The chain carries TRBV5-6 and TRBJ2-7, with TRBD1 matching 9 bases. The V and J ends lost 4 bases and 7 bases, in that order; junction bases with no gene match: 9. Germline V gives CDR1 SGHDT, CDR2 YYEEEE. This CDR3 region has 14 residues.